The 13 T cell receptor beta chains listed next were all sequenced from one sample in a study of glioma-infiltrating T cells. TCR alpha and beta CDR3 regions were amplified from RNA using iRepertoire nested multiplex PCR. One entry per CDR3 protein, called by TCRdb with MiXCR from the multiplex PCR reads. The sample consists of about 210,000 distinct CDR3 sequences, more than 30% of them appearing once. Input material: glioma tissue, nonneoplastic brain tissue, or PBMCs (not recorded which). Receptors originate from a human donor with low-grade glioma or glioblastoma, undergoing nonglioma brain surgery, or in good health (not recorded which).

The V gene is TRBV27, the J gene TRBJ2-1; no clear D gene. This CDR3 is 15 amino acids long. Germline CDR1 reads MNHEY; CDR2 reads SMNVEV (reference sequence). The V end was cut by 0 bases, the J end by 8 bases, with 14 bases between. As DNA, the CDR3 is TGTGCCAGCAGTTTATCCGGAGAGAGCTCCTATGAGCAGTTCTTC. Amino acid sequence: CASSLSGESSYEQFF.

Remarks on this clonotype: One base away lies a much larger clone, so this may be a sequencing read error. V and J are TRBV29-1 and TRBJ2-1, with D maybe TRBD2 (6 bases). V dropped 4 bases and J dropped 12 bases, with 16 bases sitting between them. The CDR3 is made up of 12 amino acids. Germline V gene lookup returns CDR1 SQVTM and CDR2 ANQGSEA. In nucleotides, the CDR3 is TGCAGCGTTGTCCAGGGCGGGGATGTGCAGTTCTTC. This gives the protein CSVVQGGDVQFF.

This clonotype was observed many times. This chain links TRBV4-1 with TRBJ1-2; a possible D gene is TRBD1 (6 bases). CDR1 MGHRA and CDR2 YSYEKL come from the germline V gene. This CDR3 is 15 amino acids long. Trimming took 1 base from V and 1 from J, leaving 10 bases between them. The DNA of the CDR3 is TGCGCCAGCAGCCAAGCCGACAGGAGTAACTATGGCTACACCTTC. Its translation: CASSQADRSNYGYTF.

The chain links TRBV7-2 to TRBJ2-5; TRBD1 agrees at 10 bases. The V segment lost 4 bases and the J segment 4 bases; nucleotides outside the gene matches: 9. The CDR3 consists of 16 residues. CDR1 and CDR2 from the germline V gene are SGHTA and FQGNSA. As DNA, the CDR3 is TGTGCCAGCAGCTCTTTGGGACAGGGGTTATTAGAGACCCAGTACTTC. This sequence encodes CASSSLGQGLLETQYF.

This clonotype was counted at least ten times. This sequence joins TRBV7-2 and TRBJ2-7; a weak D match, TRBD2 (5 bases). The germline V gene has CDR1 SGHTA and CDR2 FQGNSA. The length of the CDR3 is 14 residues. The V end was cut by 3 bases, the J end by 1 base, with 10 bases between. CDR3 DNA: TGTGCCAGCAGCTTGAGCCGGGATTCCTACGAGCAGTACTTC. Translating gives CASSLSRDSYEQYF.

V usage is TRBV12-3 or TRBV12-4 and J usage is TRBJ2-1; 9 bases agree with TRBD1. This CDR3 is built from 15 residues. Losses at the gene ends were 7 bases for V and 4 bases for J; bases not matched to a gene: 8. The CDR3 coding sequence is TGTGCCAGCACCCTTGGACAGGGGACGTACAATGAGCAGTTCTTC. Protein sequence: CASTLGQGTYNEQFF.

This clonotype was observed at least ten times. This chain links TRBV27 with TRBJ2-7, with D unresolved. The V end was cut by 2 bases, the J end by 0 bases, with 5 bases between. The germline V gene has CDR1 MNHEY and CDR2 SMNVEV (reference sequence). The CDR3 extends over 13 amino acids. CDR3 loop: CASSLQISYEQYF. The CDR3 nucleotides read TGTGCCAGCAGTTTACAGATCTCCTACGAGCAGTACTTC.

J is TRBJ1-5 and V is TRBV27; no clear D. Germline V gives CDR1 MNHEY, CDR2 SMNVEV (reference sequence). The CDR3 is 13 amino acids. Trimming shortened V by 4 bases and J by 10 bases, and 14 bases separated the two germline ends. The CDR3 DNA is TGTGCCAGCAGTTCGCAGGTCGGTCATCCCCAGCATTTT. Its protein is CASSSQVGHPQHF.

This clonotype has ten or more counts. The V gene is TRBV12-3 or TRBV12-4, the J gene TRBJ2-7, with a possible D match to TRBD1 (5 bases). The CDR3 spans 12 residues. Trimming took off 6 bases at V and 2 bases at J, with 8 bases between the two ends. The DNA for the CDR3 is TGTGCCAGCAGCGACAGAGCCTACGAGCAGTACTTC. It is translated as CASSDRAYEQYF.

The genes are TRBV5-4 and TRBJ2-7; the D gene could be TRBD1 or TRBD2 (7 bases each). This CDR3 comprises 16 residues. The germline V gene encodes CDR1 SGHNT and CDR2 YYREEE (reference sequence). The V end lost 1 base, the J end lost 8 bases, and 22 bases lay between the germline ends. Here the CDR3 reads CASSLWLGQGGRKQYF. In DNA form, the CDR3 reads TGTGCCAGCAGCTTGTGGCTGGGGCAGGGGGGGCGAAAGCAGTACTTC. Variable domain in full (rest from reference TRBV5-4 and TRBJ2-7): ETGVTQSPTHLIKTRGQQVTLRCSSQSGHNTVSWYQQALGQGPQFIFQYYREEENGRGNFPPRFSGLQFPNYSSELNVNALELDDSALYLCASSLWLGQGGRKQYFGPGTRLTVT.

Worth noting for this clonotype: Possible read error: a much larger clone is one base away. The rearrangement uses TRBV19 and TRBJ2-7; no reliable D call. Germline V lookup: CDR1 LNHDA, CDR2 SQIVND (reference sequence). The CDR3 sequence is 14 residues long. CDR3 coding DNA: TGTGACAGTAGTATGGCCCCGTGGACCTACGAGCAGTACTTC. This sequence encodes CDSSMAPWTYEQYF.

This clonotype appeared many times. V usage is TRBV12-3 or TRBV12-4 and J usage is TRBJ2-7; D is unresolved. This CDR3 comprises 14 residues. V was pared by 6 bases and J by 4 bases, with 16 bases between. CDR3 sequence (DNA): TGTGCCAGCAGCCGCATCCCGGCGATATACGAGCAGTACTTC. Translated: CASSRIPAIYEQYF.

This clonotype was detected many times. The J gene is TRBJ1-4, the V gene TRBV6-1; TRBD1 aligns across 7 bases. Per the germline V gene, CDR1 is MNHNS and CDR2 is SASEGT. CDR3 length: 12 residues. In DNA, the CDR3 is TGTGCTACAGGGGATTCATCTGAAAAACTGTTTTTT. Residues: CATGDSSEKLFF.